What follows are 20 T cell receptor beta chains derived from one specimen sequenced in a study of T cell responses to AZD1222 COVID-19 vaccine. Clones were read by immunoSEQ multiplex PCR, and TCRdb kept only the in-frame ones, dropping some. The table has 150,000 or so clones, roughly nine tenths seen once. This material consisted of peripheral blood, taken on day 0 of MenACWY control vaccination. Receptor source: an adult in good health.

In its sample, this clone was seen once. The chain combines TRBV7-2 with TRBJ1-5, with D maybe TRBD1 (6 bases). CDR3 length: 15 residues. V was cut by 6 bases and J by 7 bases, with 19 bases left in between. CDR1 and CDR2 (germline): SGHTA, FQGNSA. The CDR3 DNA reads as TGTGCCAGCAGTTTCCGAGGGGGGCAGGGACAGCCCCAGCATTTT. As protein: CASSFRGGQGQPQHF.

J is TRBJ2-1 and V is TRBV4-1; D perhaps matches TRBD2 (6 bases). The V end lost 5 bases, the J end lost 3 bases, and 14 bases lay between the germline ends. This CDR3 is built from 15 residues. Germline loops: CDR1 MGHRA, CDR2 YSYEKL. The CDR3 nucleotides are TGCGCCAGCAGCGAAACGACTAGTGGCTACAATGAGCAGTTCTTC. This encodes CASSETTSGYNEQFF.

This chain links TRBV5-1 with TRBJ2-3; the D is unclear. CDR1 and CDR2 (germline): SGHRS, YFSETQ. This CDR3 has 14 residues. V dropped 2 bases and J dropped 3 bases, with 10 bases sitting between them. In nucleotides, the CDR3 is TGCGCCAGCAGCTTATTAGCAGAGACAGATACGCAGTATTTT. Its protein is CASSLLAETDTQYF.

The V and J genes are TRBV3-1 (or the pseudogene TRBV3-2) and TRBJ2-2; D might be TRBD2 (6 bases). Germline CDR1 reads LGHDT; CDR2 reads YNNKEL (reference sequence). Trimming cost V 0 bases and J 5 bases, with 10 bases left between them. This CDR3 contains 15 residues. The CDR3 sequence is CASSQDRAGTGELFF. The CDR3 bases are TGTGCCAGCAGCCAAGATCGGGCGGGGACCGGGGAGCTGTTTTTT.

This clone was picked up a small number of times. This chain connects TRBV7-2 to TRBJ2-3, with D possibly being TRBD2 (5 bases). Trimming took off 8 bases at V and 6 bases at J, with 21 bases between the two ends. CDR1 is SGHTA, CDR2 FQGNSA, per germline. This CDR3 contains 15 residues. The CDR3 nucleotides are TGTGCCAGCGGTACTCGGACTCCCGGGATTGATACGCAGTATTTT. This encodes CASGTRTPGIDTQYF.

V is TRBV14 and J is TRBJ2-2; the match to TRBD1 covers 7 bases. This CDR3 comprises 15 residues. Germline V gene sequence: CDR1 SGHDN, CDR2 FVKESK. The J segment lost 3 bases and the V segment lost 3 bases, leaving 4 bases of the junction unmatched. The CDR3 DNA reads as TGTGCCAGCAGCCACACACAGGGGTACACCGGGGAGCTGTTTTTT. It encodes CASSHTQGYTGELFF.

The rearrangement uses TRBV9 and TRBJ2-7; the match to TRBD1 covers 8 bases. Germline loops: CDR1 SGDLS, CDR2 YYNGEE. The junction had 8 bases not matched to a gene; V was cut back by 4 bases and J by 5 bases. The CDR3 sequence is 14 residues long. The CDR3 spells CASSPHGQGHEQYF. The CDR3 DNA reads as TGTGCCAGCAGCCCCCATGGACAGGGCCACGAGCAGTACTTC.

This sequence joins TRBV6-4 and TRBJ2-2; D is uncertain. The CDR3 length is 14 residues. Germline CDR1 is MRHNA and CDR2 is SNTAGT. Between the trimmed V and J ends, which lost 4 bases and 0 bases, there was a span of 6 bases. CDR3 sequence reads: CASSVASNTGELFF. In DNA, the CDR3 is TGTGCCAGCAGTGTCGCCTCGAACACCGGGGAGCTGTTTTTT.

This clone was counted once. V is TRBV7-8 and J is TRBJ1-6; D may be TRBD1 (5 bases). The germline V gene encodes CDR1 SGHVS and CDR2 FQNEAQ. The V and J ends lost 3 bases and 5 bases respectively, with 8 bases between them. The CDR3 contains 14 residues. As DNA, the CDR3 is TGTGCCAGCAGCTTGCCGGGGGATAATTCACCCCTCCACTTT. This sequence encodes CASSLPGDNSPLHF.

The table lists this clone with a count of one. This sequence joins TRBV3-1 (or the pseudogene TRBV3-2) and TRBJ1-6, with TRBD1 matching over 7 bases. Germline-derived CDR1 and CDR2 are LGHDT and YNNKEL (reference sequence). This CDR3 has 13 amino acids. The V gene end was trimmed by 5 bases and the J gene end by 10 bases; junction bases not matched to a gene: 5. The CDR3 nucleotides read TGTGCCAGCAGCGACAGGGAGGGCTCACCCCTCCACTTT. Translating gives CASSDREGSPLHF.

Here the CDR3 DNA reads TGTGCCAGCAGTCCGTACAGGGGTACTGAAGCTTTCTTT. Translating it yields CASSPYRGTEAFF. The chain employs TRBV28 and TRBJ1-1, with TRBD1 matching over 7 bases. CDR1 MDHEN and CDR2 SYDVKM come from the germline V gene. The V and J ends lost 5 bases and 5 bases, in that order; junction bases with no gene match: 5. This CDR3 has 13 amino acids.

The gene calls are TRBV3-1 (or the pseudogene TRBV3-2) and TRBJ1-4, with unresolved D. Looked up from germline, CDR1 is LGHDT and CDR2 is YNNKEL (reference sequence). V shed 1 base and J shed 6 bases, with 15 bases lying between them. The CDR3 is made up of 16 amino acids. The CDR3 reads CASSQVVTSSYEKLFF. CDR3 coding DNA: TGTGCCAGCAGCCAAGTTGTCACCTCGTCGTATGAAAAACTGTTTTTT.

The chain couples TRBV2 to TRBJ1-4, with 8 positions matching TRBD1. CDR1 is SNHLY and CDR2 is FYNNEI in the germline V gene. The CDR3 is made up of 14 amino acids. After removal of 4 bases from V and 8 bases from J, the junction contained 6 bases not matched to a gene. In DNA, the CDR3 is TGTGCCAGCAGTGGACAGGGGAACACGGAAAAACTGTTTTTT. Translation gives CASSGQGNTEKLFF.

This chain uses TRBV28 with TRBJ2-7, with 8 bases fitting TRBD2. The V and J ends lost 11 bases and 5 bases, in that order; junction bases with no gene match: 8. Per germline, CDR1 MDHEN and CDR2 SYDVKM. This CDR3 spans 12 amino acids. CDR3 region: CASVGTRNEQYF. DNA of the CDR3: TGTGCCTCCGTTGGGACTAGGAACGAGCAGTACTTC.

The chain employs TRBV7-2 and TRBJ1-2, with a possible D match to TRBD1 (5 bases). Germline V gene lookup returns CDR1 SGHTA and CDR2 FQGNSA. The CDR3 is 16 residues long. Trimming cost V 1 base and J 5 bases, with 17 bases left between them. CDR3 DNA: TGTGCCAGCAGCTTAGGTGTCGGGACGGCACCTTATGGCTACACCTTC. Its protein product is CASSLGVGTAPYGYTF.

This clone was seen only once. The rearrangement joins TRBV25-1 to TRBJ1-2; tentatively, D is TRBD1 (5 bases). Trimming took 4 bases from V and 7 from J, leaving 10 bases between them. The CDR3 covers 12 residues. Per germline, CDR1 MGHDK and CDR2 SYGVNS. CDR3 sequence: CASSAGVGGYTF. The CDR3 nucleotides read TGTGCCAGCAGTGCGGGGGTGGGTGGCTACACCTTC.

CDR3 bases: TGTGCCAGCAGCCGACGACCCGGTACTAGCGGGGGGGCCGTTACAGGCACAGATACGCAGTATTTT. Its protein product is CASSRRPGTSGGAVTGTDTQYF. This chain links TRBV28 with TRBJ2-3; 13 bases agree with TRBD2. Trimming took 6 bases from V and 1 from J; bases not matched to a gene: 22. The germline V gene encodes CDR1 MDHEN and CDR2 SYDVKM. The CDR3 has 22 residues.

The chain combines TRBV3-1 (or the pseudogene TRBV3-2) with TRBJ2-1; D gene ambiguous. The CDR3 has 13 amino acids. Deletions cut 0 bases from V and 3 bases from J, with 3 bases between. CDR1 is LGHDT and CDR2 is YNNKEL in the germline V gene (reference sequence). The CDR3 sequence is CASSQEDYNEQFF. The CDR3 DNA reads as TGTGCCAGCAGCCAAGAAGACTACAATGAGCAGTTCTTC.

The J gene is TRBJ2-1, the V gene TRBV19; 9 bases are a match to TRBD2. The CDR3 consists of 15 residues. CDR1 and CDR2 from the germline V gene are LNHDA and SQIVND (reference sequence). The ends lost 7 bases at V and 7 bases at J; junction bases unmatched: 11. The CDR3 region is CASTGLAGTWNEQFF. CDR3 coding DNA: TGTGCCAGTACCGGCCTAGCGGGGACATGGAATGAGCAGTTCTTC.

The chain is built from TRBV19 and TRBJ2-3, with D possibly being TRBD1 or TRBD2 (5 bases each). Germline CDR1 LNHDA, CDR2 SQIVND (reference sequence). Trimming cost V 0 bases and J 6 bases, with 13 bases left between them. The CDR3 length is 15 residues. The CDR3 protein is CASSIDVTEGDTQYF. CDR3 nucleotides: TGTGCCAGTAGTATAGATGTAACCGAGGGGGATACGCAGTATTTT.